This TCR beta chain was sequenced during a study of graft-versus-host responses after intestinal transplantation. Study background: All of the recipients had induction that used anti-thymocyte globulin, then tacrolimus and steroids for around three years.

Trimming pared 3 bases from V and 4 bases from J, leaving 9 bases between. The CDR3 totals 13 residues. From germline, CDR1 is SEHNR and CDR2 FQNEAQ (reference sequence). As for this clone: The antigen remains unidentified.

Overall study findings and caveats: Analysis identified GvH clones in recipient marrow, with some appearing first in ileum or blood. High graft-versus-host to host-versus-graft T cell clonal ratios marked allografts of patients with graft-donor macrochimerism. Early post-transplant HvG declines tracked with peak circulating GvH clone levels.

Libraries were prepared by immunoSEQ multiplex PCR; TCRdb keeps only in-frame clonotypes and omits some of them. The sample shows under 95,000 clones, approximately 88% of them seen only once. The starting material was unstimulated CD8+ T cells sorted from spleen or lymph node cells, obtained before intestinal transplant. This receptor was obtained from a human donor who received an intestinal transplant. The chain combines TRBV7-9 with TRBJ1-2; D may be TRBD1 (5 bases). The CDR3 here is CASSLQGGYGYTF. The CDR3, as DNA: TGTGCCAGCAGCTTGCAGGGAGGCTATGGCTACACCTTC.